This entry lists 4 T cell receptor beta chains sequenced from one sample in a study of radiotherapy plus CTLA-4 blockade in lung cancer. Generated by immunoSEQ multiplex PCR, the TCRdb table keeps only in-frame clones and is missing some. The sample yields 65,000 to 90,000 clones, 70% to 90% seen once. Sequencing was performed on peripheral blood, taken from a patient treated with radiotherapy plus ipilimumab. The receptor set was obtained from a human donor with non-small cell lung cancer who had stable disease on radiotherapy plus ipilimumab.

This chain joins TRBV6-6 and TRBJ1-2, with D tentatively TRBD1 (6 bases). The CDR3 is 14 amino acids. Germline CDR1 and CDR2: MNHNY and SVGAGI (reference sequence). V lost 4 bases, J lost 8 bases, and 17 bases lay in between. The CDR3, as DNA: TGTGCCAGCAGTTTCGGAAACAGGGCTCTCGGCTACACCTTC. It translates to CASSFGNRALGYTF.

The J gene is TRBJ1-1, the V gene TRBV25-1, with D tentatively TRBD1 (5 bases). CDR1 and CDR2 (germline): MGHDK, SYGVNS. Trimming removed 5 bases at V and 6 bases at J, with 16 bases between. The CDR3 extends over 14 amino acids. CDR3 loop: CASSLGTLRAEAFF. CDR3 DNA: TGTGCCAGCAGTCTGGGGACTTTACGGGCTGAAGCTTTCTTT.

The rearrangement joins TRBV2 to TRBJ1-5; D might be TRBD1 (6 bases). V was trimmed by 1 base and J by 1 base, leaving 11 bases between them. Germline V gene data show CDR1 as SNHLY and CDR2 as FYNNEI. The CDR3 extends over 16 amino acids. CDR3 region: CASSEVPDRSNQPQHF. The CDR3 DNA reads as TGTGCCAGCAGTGAAGTTCCGGACAGAAGCAATCAGCCCCAGCATTTT.

The chain links TRBV7-9 to TRBJ1-1, with D maybe TRBD1 (5 bases). The CDR3 has 17 residues. The germline V gene encodes CDR1 SEHNR and CDR2 FQNEAQ (reference sequence). Trimming pared 4 bases from V and 3 bases from J, leaving 21 bases between. CDR3 sequence: CASSSRGGDRYYTEAFF. The CDR3 DNA sequence: TGTGCCAGCAGCTCCCGTGGGGGAGATAGATATTACACTGAAGCTTTCTTT.